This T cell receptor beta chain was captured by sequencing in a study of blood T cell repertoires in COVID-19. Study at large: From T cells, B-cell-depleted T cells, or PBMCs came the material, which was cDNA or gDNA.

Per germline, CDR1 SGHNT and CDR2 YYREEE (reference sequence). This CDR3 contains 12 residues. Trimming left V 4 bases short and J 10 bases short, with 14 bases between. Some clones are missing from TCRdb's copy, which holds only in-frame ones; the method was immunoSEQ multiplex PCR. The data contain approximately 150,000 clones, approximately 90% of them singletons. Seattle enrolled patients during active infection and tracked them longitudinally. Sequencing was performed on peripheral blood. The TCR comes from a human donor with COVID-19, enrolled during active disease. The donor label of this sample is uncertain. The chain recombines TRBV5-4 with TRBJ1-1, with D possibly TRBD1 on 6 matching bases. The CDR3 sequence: CASSKDRTGAFF. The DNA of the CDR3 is TGTGCCAGCAGCAAAGACAGGACGGGAGCTTTCTTT.